The 13 T cell receptor beta chains in this list originate from one sample, sequenced in a study of blood T cell repertoires in COVID-19. The data were produced by immunoSEQ multiplex PCR, yet TCRdb's version contains in-frame clones alone and is incomplete. The sample gives about 410,000 clones, roughly 90% of which show up once; 1.5% to 1.8% is in the top ten. Sequencing was performed on peripheral blood. The receptors here all came from a woman aged 40 to 50 with COVID-19, enrolled during active disease.

A note on this clone: Other DNA sequences in this specimen translate into the identical CDR3. The chain has TRBV9 and TRBJ2-7, with 7 bases fitting TRBD1. The CDR3 length is 15 residues. J was trimmed by 2 bases and V by 2 bases; bases with no gene match: 7. Germline-derived CDR1 and CDR2 are SGDLS and YYNGEE. The chain's CDR3 is CASSVSGTATYEQYF. The CDR3 DNA reads TGTGCCAGCAGCGTTTCCGGGACAGCAACCTACGAGCAGTACTTC.

The chain joins TRBV19 to TRBJ2-7; D might be TRBD1 (5 bases). Trimming shortened V by 3 bases and J by 7 bases, and 25 bases separated the two germline ends. The CDR3 runs to 17 residues. The V gene's germline CDR1 is LNHDA and CDR2 SQIVND (reference sequence). The CDR3 loop is CASSIRIPGRAQEEQYF. Written as DNA, the CDR3 is TGTGCCAGTAGTATCAGAATCCCCGGCAGGGCCCAAGAGGAGCAGTACTTC.

The CDR3 DNA reads TGTGCCAGTAGTTCCCTAATCCCAAAATCTGGACACTTAGTAGGGGCCAACGTCCTGACTTTC. Its translation is CASSSLIPKSGHLVGANVLTF. The V gene is TRBV19, the J gene TRBJ2-6; D perhaps matches TRBD1 (5 bases). V lost 5 bases and J lost 4, with 30 bases in between. CDR1 and CDR2 (germline): LNHDA, SQIVND (reference sequence). The CDR3 is 21 amino acids.

In this sample, this clone turned up once. The chain links TRBV4-3 to TRBJ1-1; 9 bases fit TRBD1. Trimming at V came to 0 bases and at J to 2 bases, leaving 4 bases not matched to a gene. The CDR3 covers 16 residues. From germline, CDR1 is LGHNA and CDR2 YSLEER. This CDR3 is CASSQDMTGGNTEAFF. CDR3 coding DNA: TGCGCCAGCAGCCAAGATATGACAGGGGGAAACACTGAAGCTTTCTTT.

V gene TRBV10-3 combines with J gene TRBJ2-7; D might be TRBD1 (6 bases). CDR1 and CDR2 (germline): ENHRY, SYGVKD. There are 15 residues in the CDR3. The V end was cut by 6 bases, the J end by 0 bases, with 15 bases between. CDR3 in amino acids: CAIRRGRGGSYEQYF. The CDR3 DNA reads TGTGCCATCAGAAGAGGGAGAGGGGGCTCCTACGAGCAGTACTTC.

The V and J genes are TRBV5-1 and TRBJ2-7, with TRBD1 identical over 7 bases. The CDR3 extends over 14 amino acids. V shed 2 bases, J shed 2 bases, and the junction held 4 bases outside the gene matches. Germline assignment: CDR1 SGHRS and CDR2 YFSETQ. As DNA, the CDR3 is TGCGCCAGCAGCTTAGGGCAGGGGGCCTACGAGCAGTACTTC. Its protein product is CASSLGQGAYEQYF.

This clone was picked up one time. The gene calls are TRBV5-1 and TRBJ1-5; 9 bases line up with TRBD1. V was clipped by 2 bases and J by 1 base; unmatched bases: 1. CDR1 is SGHRS, CDR2 YFSETQ, per germline. This CDR3 spans 15 amino acids. The CDR3 loop is CASSFGQGSNQPQHF. The DNA of the CDR3 is TGCGCCAGCAGCTTTGGACAGGGGAGCAATCAGCCCCAGCATTTT.

The chain carries TRBV3-1 (or the pseudogene TRBV3-2) and TRBJ2-2; 12 bases align to TRBD2. V dropped 2 bases and J dropped 2; count of bases not matched to a gene: 3. Germline-derived CDR1 and CDR2 are LGHDT and YNNKEL (reference sequence). CDR3 length equals 17 residues. Written as DNA, the CDR3 is TGTGCCAGCAGCCAACGACTAGCGGGGGCTAACACCGGGGAGCTGTTTTTT. Translated, it gives CASSQRLAGANTGELFF.

V usage is TRBV5-1 and J usage is TRBJ1-4; TRBD1 aligns across 10 bases. Per germline, CDR1 SGHRS and CDR2 YFSETQ. The length of the CDR3 is 16 residues. The trim removed 3 bases at V and 7 bases at J, leaving 9 bases unmatched. CDR3 loop: CASSSLGQGGGEKLFF. The DNA of the CDR3 is TGCGCCAGCAGCTCGCTTGGACAGGGGGGAGGTGAAAAACTGTTTTTT.

J is TRBJ1-6 and V is TRBV27; TRBD1 might be the D (6 bases). V lost 1 base and J 7 bases, leaving 11 bases between the germline ends. The CDR3 contains 15 residues. From germline, CDR1 is MNHEY and CDR2 SMNVEV (reference sequence). CDR3 amino acids: CASSLLWGPNSPLHF. The CDR3 coding sequence is TGTGCCAGCAGTTTATTATGGGGGCCGAATTCACCCCTCCACTTT.

This chain joins TRBV20-1 and TRBJ1-2; 8 positions agree with TRBD1. V lost 7 bases to trimming and J lost 7 bases; unmatched junction nucleotides: 5. CDR3 size: 11 residues. Germline V CDR1 and CDR2: DFQATT, SNEGSKA (reference sequence). CDR3 sequence: CSVTGGGGYTF. The DNA of the CDR3 is TGCAGTGTTACAGGGGGTGGTGGCTACACCTTC.

V and J are TRBV3-1 (or the pseudogene TRBV3-2) and TRBJ2-5, with D maybe TRBD2 (7 bases). Germline CDR1 LGHDT, CDR2 YNNKEL (reference sequence). V was clipped by 1 base and J by 7 bases, with 16 bases between them. The CDR3 has 15 amino acids. CDR3 amino acids: CASSQAAGARGTQYF. As DNA, the CDR3 is TGTGCCAGCAGCCAAGCTGCGGGGGCCCGGGGGACCCAGTACTTC.

V usage is TRBV5-4 and J usage is TRBJ2-3; 10 bases agree with TRBD2. This CDR3 has 17 residues. CDR1 and CDR2 from the germline V gene are SGHNT and YYREEE (reference sequence). V trimming: 4 bases; J trimming: 0 bases; junction bases outside the gene matches: 8. Written as DNA, the CDR3 is TGTGCCAGCAGCAAAGGAGCGGGGGGGCCAAGCACAGATACGCAGTATTTT. Its protein product is CASSKGAGGPSTDTQYF.